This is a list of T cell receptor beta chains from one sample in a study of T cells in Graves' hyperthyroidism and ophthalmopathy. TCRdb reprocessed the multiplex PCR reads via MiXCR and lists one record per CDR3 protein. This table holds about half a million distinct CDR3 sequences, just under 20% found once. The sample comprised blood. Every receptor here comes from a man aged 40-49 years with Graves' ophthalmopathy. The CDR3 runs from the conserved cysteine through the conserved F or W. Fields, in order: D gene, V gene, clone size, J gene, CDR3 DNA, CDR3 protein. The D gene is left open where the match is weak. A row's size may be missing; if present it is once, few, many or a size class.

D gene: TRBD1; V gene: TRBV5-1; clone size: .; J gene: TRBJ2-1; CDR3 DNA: TGCGCCAGCAGCTTTAGTCGACAGGGAACCTCCTACAATGAGCAGTTCTTC; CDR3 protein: CASSFSRQGTSYNEQFF
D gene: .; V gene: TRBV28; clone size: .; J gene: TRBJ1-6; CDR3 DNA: TGTGCCAGCAGTTTAAGTGGGGGCGCTTCACCCCTCCACTTT; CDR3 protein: CASSLSGGASPLHF
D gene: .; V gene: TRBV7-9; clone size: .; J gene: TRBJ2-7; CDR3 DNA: TGTGCCAGCAGTACGAGAGGGGGGCCCTACGAGCAGTACTTC; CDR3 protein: CASSTRGGPYEQYF
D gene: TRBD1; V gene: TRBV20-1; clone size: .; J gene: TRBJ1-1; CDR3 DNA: TGCAGTGCTAGACGGGACAGGGGAACTGAAGCTTTCTTT; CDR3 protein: CSARRDRGTEAFF
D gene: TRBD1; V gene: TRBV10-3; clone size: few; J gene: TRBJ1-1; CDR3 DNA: TGTGCCATCGGAACCCCCCGGACAGGGAACACTGAAGCTTTCTTT; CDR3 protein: CAIGTPRTGNTEAFF
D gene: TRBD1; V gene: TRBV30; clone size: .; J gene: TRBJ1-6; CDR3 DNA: TGTGCCTGGGGATTAGGGACAGTGGTCCGCTCGCCCCTCCACTTT; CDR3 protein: CAWGLGTVVRSPLHF
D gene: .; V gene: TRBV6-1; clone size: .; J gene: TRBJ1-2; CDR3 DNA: TGTGCCAGCAGTGAGCGGACCGCATATGGCTACACCTTC; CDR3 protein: CASSERTAYGYTF
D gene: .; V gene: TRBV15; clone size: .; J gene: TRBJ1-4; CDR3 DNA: TGTGCCACCAGCAGAGCGCCGGACCTTGCAACTAATGAAAAACTGTTTTTT; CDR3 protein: CATSRAPDLATNEKLFF
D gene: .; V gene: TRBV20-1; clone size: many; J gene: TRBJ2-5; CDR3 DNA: TGCAGTGCTCAGGACCTTTCGGAGACCCAGTACTTC; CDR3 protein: CSAQDLSETQYF
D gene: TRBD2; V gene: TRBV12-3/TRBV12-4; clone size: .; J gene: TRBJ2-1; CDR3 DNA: TGTGCCAGCAGGGATCAGCGGGGGGCCTACAATGAGCAGTTCTTC; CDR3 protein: CASRDQRGAYNEQFF
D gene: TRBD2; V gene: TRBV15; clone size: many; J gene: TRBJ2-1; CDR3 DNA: TGTGCCACCAGCAGAGCGGGGACAGCGGGGGGCTACAATGAGCAGTTCTTC; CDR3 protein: CATSRAGTAGGYNEQFF
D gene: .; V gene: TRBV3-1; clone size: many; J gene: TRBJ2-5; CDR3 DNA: TGTGCCAGCAGCCTGGACTATAGCCAAGAGACCCAGTACTTC; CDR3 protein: CASSLDYSQETQYF
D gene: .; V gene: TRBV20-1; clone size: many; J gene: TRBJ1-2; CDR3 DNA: TGCAGTGCCCCCTCAGACGGGTTAAAGGGCTACACCTTC; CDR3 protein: CSAPSDGLKGYTF
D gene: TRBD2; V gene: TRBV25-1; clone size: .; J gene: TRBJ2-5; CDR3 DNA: TGTGCCAGCAGTGTAGCGGGAGGAATGGAGACCCAGTACTTC; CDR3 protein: CASSVAGGMETQYF
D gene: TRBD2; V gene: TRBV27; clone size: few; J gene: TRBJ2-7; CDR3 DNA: TGTGCCAGCAGTCCCCGGGGGGGGGGAGACTACGAGCAGTACTTC; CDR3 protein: CASSPRGGGDYEQYF
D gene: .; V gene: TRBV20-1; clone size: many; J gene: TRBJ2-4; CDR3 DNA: TGCAGTGCTAGAGGCATTCAGGGGAGGGAGGACATTCAGTACTTC; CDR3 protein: CSARGIQGREDIQYF
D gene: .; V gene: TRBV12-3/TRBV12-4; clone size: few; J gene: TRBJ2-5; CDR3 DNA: TGTGCCAGCAGTTTTCGCCTGACTAACCAAGAGACCCAGTACTTC; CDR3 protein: CASSFRLTNQETQYF
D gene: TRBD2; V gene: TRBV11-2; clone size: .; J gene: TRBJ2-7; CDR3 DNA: TGTGCCAGCGGATACCCCCCTACCGGGACTAGCGGGAGGAGTACCGAGCAGTACTTC; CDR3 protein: CASGYPPTGTSGRSTEQYF
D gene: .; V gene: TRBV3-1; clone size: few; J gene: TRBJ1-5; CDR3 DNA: TGTGCCAGCAGCCAAGATATGGATCAGCCCCAGCATTTT; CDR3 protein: CASSQDMDQPQHF
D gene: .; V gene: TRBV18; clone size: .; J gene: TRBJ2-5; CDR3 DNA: TGTGCCAGCTCACGACGAGAGAACCAAGAGACCCAGTACTTC; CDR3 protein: CASSRRENQETQYF
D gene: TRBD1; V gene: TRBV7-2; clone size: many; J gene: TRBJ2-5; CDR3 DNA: TGTGCCAGCGGCAAACCGAGGGACAGGCCCCAAGAGACCCAGTACTTC; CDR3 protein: CASGKPRDRPQETQYF
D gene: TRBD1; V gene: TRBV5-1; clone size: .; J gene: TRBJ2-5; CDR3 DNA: TGCGCCAGCAGCCTCGGGACAGCCAAACAAGAGACCCAGTACTTC; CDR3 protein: CASSLGTAKQETQYF
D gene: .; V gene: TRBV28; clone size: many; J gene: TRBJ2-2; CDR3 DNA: TGTGCCAGCAGTTGGGGTGGACAATCGTCCGGGGAGCTGTTTTTT; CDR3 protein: CASSWGGQSSGELFF
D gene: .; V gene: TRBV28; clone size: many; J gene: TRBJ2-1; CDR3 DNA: TGTGCCAGCAGGGGGCCGGTTGTAAGGGCGAATGAGCAGTTCTTC; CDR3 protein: CASRGPVVRANEQFF
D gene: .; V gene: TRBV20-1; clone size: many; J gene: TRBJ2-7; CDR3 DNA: TGCAGTGCTCAAAGGGCCTTGGGCGAGCAGTACTTC; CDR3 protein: CSAQRALGEQYF
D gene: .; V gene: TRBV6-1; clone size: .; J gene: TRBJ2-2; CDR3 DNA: TGTGCCAGCAGTCCCCCCTCGACAGCCGGGGAGCTGTTTTTT; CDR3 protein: CASSPPSTAGELFF
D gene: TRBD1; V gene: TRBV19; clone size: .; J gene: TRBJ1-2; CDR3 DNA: TGTGCCAGTAGTATCGGGGTACGCGACAGGGTAGCTTCTGGCTACACCTTC; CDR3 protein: CASSIGVRDRVASGYTF
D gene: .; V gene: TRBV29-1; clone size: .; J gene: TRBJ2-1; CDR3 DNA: TGCAGCGTTGATACAGCTCTCAATGAGCAGTTCTTC; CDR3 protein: CSVDTALNEQFF
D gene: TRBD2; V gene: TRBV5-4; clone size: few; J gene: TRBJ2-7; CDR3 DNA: TGTGCCAGCAGCTCCGCCCCTAGCGGGAGTTTGGGTGAGCAGTACTTC; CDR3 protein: CASSSAPSGSLGEQYF